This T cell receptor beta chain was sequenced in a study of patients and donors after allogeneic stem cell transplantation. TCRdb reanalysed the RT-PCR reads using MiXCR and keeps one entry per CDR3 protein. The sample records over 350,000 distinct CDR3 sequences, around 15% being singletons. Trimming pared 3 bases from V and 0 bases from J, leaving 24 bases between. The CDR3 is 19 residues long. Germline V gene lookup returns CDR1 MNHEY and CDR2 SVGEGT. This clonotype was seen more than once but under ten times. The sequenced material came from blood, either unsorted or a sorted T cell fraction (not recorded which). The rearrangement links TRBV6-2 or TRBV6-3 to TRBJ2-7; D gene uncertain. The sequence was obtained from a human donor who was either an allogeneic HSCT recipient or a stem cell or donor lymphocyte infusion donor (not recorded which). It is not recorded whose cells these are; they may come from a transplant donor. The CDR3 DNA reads TGTGCCAGCAGTTATAGGCCCGTGTCGGGCCAGATACTCTCCTACGAGCAGTACTTC. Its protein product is CASSYRPVSGQILSYEQYF.